These T cell receptor beta chains were read from a single sample in a study of early T cells in non-severe SARS-CoV-2 infection. TCRdb recomputed calls from the 5' RACE reads with MiXCR, one row per CDR3 protein. In the table there are just over 95,000 distinct CDR3 sequences, approximately 9.9% of which are singletons. What was sequenced was whole blood. All receptors come from an adult who was a healthcare worker with PCR-confirmed SARS-CoV-2 infection or an uninfected control (not recorded which). Each CDR3 is given with its conserved first and last residue. D genes are given only for firm matches. For some rows the clone size is stated as once, few or many, or as a class when expanded; others skip it.

d_call clone_size j_call v_call cdr3_nt cdr3_aa
TRBD1 few TRBJ2-7 TRBV28 TGTGCCAGCAGTCCTGACAGGGTGGTCTACGAGCAGTACTTC CASSPDRVVYEQYF
NA NA TRBJ1-2 TRBV5-1 TGCGCCAGCAGCTTGGAGCAGGGGTACTATGGCTACACCTTC CASSLEQGYYGYTF
NA medium-sized TRBJ2-6 TRBV18 TGTGCCAGCTCAGCCTCTGGGGCCAACGTCCTGACTTTC CASSASGANVLTF
TRBD2 many TRBJ2-7 TRBV12-3/TRBV12-4 TGTGCCAGCAGCATAGCGGGCAGGGTCGAGCAGTACTTC CASSIAGRVEQYF
NA NA TRBJ1-4 TRBV7-9 TGTGCCAGCAGCTTCGGAGTAGGTAATGAAAAACTGTTTTTT CASSFGVGNEKLFF
NA many TRBJ2-7 TRBV19 TGTGCCAGTAGGTCGGGAACAGGAAGCTCCTACGAGCAGTACTTC CASRSGTGSSYEQYF
NA few TRBJ2-1 TRBV27 TGTGCCAGCACTAACCGACGGACCAATGAGCAGTTCTTC CASTNRRTNEQFF
TRBD2 many TRBJ2-3 TRBV6-5 TGTGCCAGCAGTTATGACGGACTAGATTTCACAGATACGCAGTATTTT CASSYDGLDFTDTQYF
NA few TRBJ2-7 TRBV5-6 TGTGCCAGCAGCTTGTTCCCGCCGGGACCCCCAGGCGAGCAGTACTTC CASSLFPPGPPGEQYF
NA NA TRBJ1-1 TRBV18 TGTGCCAGCTCACCCCCCCTTATTGTCGCTGAAGCTTTCTTT CASSPPLIVAEAFF
TRBD1 few TRBJ1-2 TRBV28 TGTGCCAGCAGTCCACCGGGACAGGGAAAGGGCTACACCTTC CASSPPGQGKGYTF
NA NA TRBJ1-1 TRBV29-1 TGCAGCGTTGTCAGGTACTCGAACACTGAAGCTTTCTTT CSVVRYSNTEAFF
TRBD2 few TRBJ2-7 TRBV14 TGTGCCAGCAGCCCCAGGGAAGCGGGGACCTCCTACGAGCAGTACTTC CASSPREAGTSYEQYF
TRBD1 few TRBJ2-2 TRBV20-1 TGCAGTGCTAGAGATCGGAACAGGGGAGCGAACACCGGGGAGCTGTTTTTT CSARDRNRGANTGELFF
TRBD1 few TRBJ2-1 TRBV7-6 TGTGCCAGCAGTGACGTCGGACACAGGGGGGTCGGCAATGAGCAGTTCTTC CASSDVGHRGVGNEQFF
NA few TRBJ2-2 TRBV20-1 TGCAGTGCTAGAGATCCCCAGAACACCGGGGAGCTGTTTTTT CSARDPQNTGELFF
TRBD1 many TRBJ1-6 TRBV18 TGTGCCAGCTCACCATTACGGACAGGGGGTTCACCCCTCCACTTT CASSPLRTGGSPLHF
TRBD1 NA TRBJ1-6 TRBV14 TGTGCCAGCAGCCAAGTAGGGACAGGGCCTTCACCCCTCCATTTT CASSQVGTGPSPLHF
TRBD1 many TRBJ1-1 TRBV5-4 TGTGCCAGCAGCCGGATCCCAGGGGGCCCGACCCCCACTGAAGCTTTCTTT CASSRIPGGPTPTEAFF
TRBD2 few TRBJ2-3 TRBV6-6 TGTGCCAGCATTCCCCGAGCCCGCGGGAGGGCCGGAGATACGCAGTATTTT CASIPRARGRAGDTQYF
NA NA TRBJ2-1 TRBV27 TGTGCCAGCAGTTTATCCCCTTCCGGCAATGAGCAGTTCTTC CASSLSPSGNEQFF
NA few TRBJ1-2 TRBV6-5 TGTGCCAGCAGTTACTCTCGGACTCGATTGTCATGGCTTGGCTACACCTTC CASSYSRTRLSWLGYTF
NA few TRBJ2-2 TRBV3-1 TGTGCCAGCAGCCCTACCAGCGTGGGGACATTACGGACCGGGGAGCTGTTTTTT CASSPTSVGTLRTGELFF
TRBD2 few TRBJ2-2 TRBV12-3/TRBV12-4 TGTGCCAGCAGTTTTTCGGGACTAGCGGGAACGAACACCGGGGAGCTGTTTTTT CASSFSGLAGTNTGELFF
NA NA TRBJ2-7 TRBV6-5 TGTGCCAGCAGTTACGAGGACTCGGGGACCTACGGGCAGTACTTC CASSYEDSGTYGQYF
NA few TRBJ2-7 TRBV27 TGTGCCAGCAGTTTATCAGGGTTGAGCGAGCAGTACTTC CASSLSGLSEQYF
TRBD2 few TRBJ2-7 TRBV20-1 TGCAGTGCACTCGCGGCTAGCGGGAGTTTTTCCTACGAGCAGTACTTC CSALAASGSFSYEQYF
NA NA TRBJ1-5 TRBV2 TGTGCCAGCAGTGAAGCGTCGGGGGGTTTTCAGCCCCAGCATTTT CASSEASGGFQPQHF
NA many TRBJ1-3 TRBV20-1 TGCAGTGCTACTGAGTCGAGATCAGGAAACACCATATATTTT CSATESRSGNTIYF
NA NA TRBJ2-6 TRBV30 TGTGCCTGGAGTGTGTCTGGGGCCAACGTCCTGACTTTC CAWSVSGANVLTF
NA many TRBJ1-2 TRBV5-5 TGTGCCAGCAGCACCCAAAGCAGGGGTCCCAACTATGGCTACACCTTC CASSTQSRGPNYGYTF
NA NA TRBJ2-7 TRBV12-3/TRBV12-4 TGTGCCAGCAGTCGTCGCAGTATTTACGAGCAGTACTTC CASSRRSIYEQYF
TRBD1 many TRBJ1-1 TRBV6-6 TGTGCCAGCAGTGCCACACAGGGGAGGGCTTTCTTT CASSATQGRAFF
TRBD1 few TRBJ1-1 TRBV5-4 TGTGCCAGCAGCCGACAGGGTGCGAATGAAGCTTTCTTT CASSRQGANEAFF
NA many TRBJ1-4 TRBV6-6 TGTGCCAGCAGTTTACCAGGGAGTGAAAAACTGTTTTTT CASSLPGSEKLFF
TRBD2 many TRBJ2-2 TRBV19 TGTGCCAGTAATGAAGCGGGGGTCTTGAACACCGGGGAGCTGTTTTTT CASNEAGVLNTGELFF
TRBD1 NA TRBJ1-5 TRBV28 TGTGCCAGCAGTATCACGGGACAGGGTAATCAGCCCCAGCATTTT CASSITGQGNQPQHF
NA NA TRBJ2-2 TRBV28 TGTGCCAGCAGTTTTATTGTTGGGGGTAGTACCGGGGAGCTGTTTTTT CASSFIVGGSTGELFF
TRBD2 few TRBJ2-3 TRBV5-1 TGCGCCAGCAGCCGGGGACTAGCGGGGGCGACAGATACGCAGTATTTT CASSRGLAGATDTQYF
NA few TRBJ1-1 TRBV25-1 TGTGCCAGCAGTAACCCGGGGGGAGGGTCGAACACTGAAGCTTTCTTT CASSNPGGGSNTEAFF
NA NA TRBJ1-1 TRBV29-1 TGCAGCAGTATTAGGGGGTTGAACACTGAAGCTTTCTTT CSSIRGLNTEAFF
NA few TRBJ2-3 TRBV7-9 TGTGCCAGCAGCTTAGCGGAGGGGATGATCACAGATACGCAGTATTTT CASSLAEGMITDTQYF
NA many TRBJ2-3 TRBV6-1 TGTGCCAGCAGTGCAAGCGGAACTACCACAGATACGCAGTATTTT CASSASGTTTDTQYF
NA NA TRBJ1-2 TRBV7-2 TGTGCCAGCAGCACTAGACGGAGAGCTAACTATGGCTACACCTTC CASSTRRRANYGYTF
NA NA TRBJ2-2 TRBV5-1 TGCGCCAGCAGCTCCAGGGATTTCGGGGAGCTGTTTTTT CASSSRDFGELFF
TRBD2 many TRBJ2-7 TRBV4-1 TGCGCCAGCAGCCAAGGCCGACTAGCGGGGGACTACGAGCAGTACTTC CASSQGRLAGDYEQYF
NA many TRBJ1-1 TRBV5-1 TGCGCCAGCAGCTTGGAACAACCGTTTCTTGAAGCTTTCTTT CASSLEQPFLEAFF
NA few TRBJ2-1 TRBV5-1 TGCGCCAGCAGCCCCCTTCCGGAGGGCCTTAATGAGCAGTTCTTC CASSPLPEGLNEQFF
TRBD1 many TRBJ1-5 TRBV7-9 TGTGCCAGCAGCCTTCCGGGACAGGGGAATCAGCCCCAGCATTTT CASSLPGQGNQPQHF